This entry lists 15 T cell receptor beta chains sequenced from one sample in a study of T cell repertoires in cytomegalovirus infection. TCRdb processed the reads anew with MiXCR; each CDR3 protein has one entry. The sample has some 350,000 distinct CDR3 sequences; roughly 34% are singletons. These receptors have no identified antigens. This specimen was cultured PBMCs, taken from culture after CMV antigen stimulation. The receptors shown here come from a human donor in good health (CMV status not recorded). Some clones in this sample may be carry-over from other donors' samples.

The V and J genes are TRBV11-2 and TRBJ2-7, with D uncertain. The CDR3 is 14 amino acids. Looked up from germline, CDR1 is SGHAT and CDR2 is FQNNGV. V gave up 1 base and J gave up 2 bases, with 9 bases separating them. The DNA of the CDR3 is TGTGCCAGCAGCTTAGGTGACGGACCCTACGAGCAGTACGTC. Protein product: CASSLGDGPYEQYV.

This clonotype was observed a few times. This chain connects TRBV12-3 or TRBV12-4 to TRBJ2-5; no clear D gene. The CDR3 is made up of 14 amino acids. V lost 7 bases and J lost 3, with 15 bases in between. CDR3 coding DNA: TGTGCCAGCACCATTCAGACCGCTAAAGAGACCCAGTACTTC. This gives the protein CASTIQTAKETQYF.

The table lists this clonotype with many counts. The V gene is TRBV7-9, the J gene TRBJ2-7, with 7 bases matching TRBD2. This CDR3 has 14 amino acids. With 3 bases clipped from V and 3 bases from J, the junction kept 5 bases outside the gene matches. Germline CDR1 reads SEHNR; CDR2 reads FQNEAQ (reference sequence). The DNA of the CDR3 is TGTGCCAGCAGCTTCAGGACTAGATACTACGAGCAGTACTTC. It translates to CASSFRTRYYEQYF.

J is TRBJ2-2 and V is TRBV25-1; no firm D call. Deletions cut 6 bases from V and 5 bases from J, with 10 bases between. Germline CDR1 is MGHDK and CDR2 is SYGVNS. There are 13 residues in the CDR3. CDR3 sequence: CASSVELTGELFF. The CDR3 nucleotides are TGTGCCAGCAGCGTGGAACTGACCGGGGAGCTGTTTTTT.

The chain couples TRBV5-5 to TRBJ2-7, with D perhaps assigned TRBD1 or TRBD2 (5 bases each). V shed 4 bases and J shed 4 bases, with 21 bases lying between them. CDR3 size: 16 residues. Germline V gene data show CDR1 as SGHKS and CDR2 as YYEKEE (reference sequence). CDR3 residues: CASSPKEIGTPYEQYV. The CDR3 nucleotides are TGTGCCAGCAGCCCAAAAGAGATTGGGACCCCTTACGAGCAGTACGTC.

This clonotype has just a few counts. In DNA, the CDR3 is TGTGCCAGCAGCTTAGAGGCAGGGCCTAACTACGAGCAGTACGTC. Its protein product is CASSLEAGPNYEQYV. The chain is built from TRBV7-6 and TRBJ2-7; TRBD1 might be the D (5 bases). Trimming shortened V by 1 base and J by 3 bases, and 13 bases separated the two germline ends. There are 15 residues in the CDR3. Germline loops: CDR1 SGHVS, CDR2 FNYEAQ.

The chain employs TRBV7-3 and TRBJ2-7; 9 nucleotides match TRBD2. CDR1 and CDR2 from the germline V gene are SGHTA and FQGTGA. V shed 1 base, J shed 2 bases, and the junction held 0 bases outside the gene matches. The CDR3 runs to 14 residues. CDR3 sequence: CASSLIAGAYEQYF. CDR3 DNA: TGTGCCAGCAGCTTAATAGCGGGAGCCTACGAGCAGTACTTC.

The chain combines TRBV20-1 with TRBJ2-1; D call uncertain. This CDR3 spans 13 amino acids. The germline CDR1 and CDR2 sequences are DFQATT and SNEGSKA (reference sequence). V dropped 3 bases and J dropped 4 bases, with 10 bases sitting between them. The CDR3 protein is CSARYRRYNEQFF. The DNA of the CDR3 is TGCAGTGCTAGGTACAGAAGATACAATGAGCAGTTCTTC.

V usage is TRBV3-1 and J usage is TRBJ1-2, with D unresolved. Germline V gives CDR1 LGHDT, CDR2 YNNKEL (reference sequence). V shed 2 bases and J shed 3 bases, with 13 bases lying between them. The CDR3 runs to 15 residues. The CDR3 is CASSQSSGNYYGYTF. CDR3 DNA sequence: TGTGCCAGCAGCCAATCGTCAGGAAACTACTATGGCTACACCTTC.

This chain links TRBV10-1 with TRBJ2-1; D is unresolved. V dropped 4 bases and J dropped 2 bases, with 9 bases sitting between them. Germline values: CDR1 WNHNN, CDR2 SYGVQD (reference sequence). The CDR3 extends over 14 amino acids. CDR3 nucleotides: TGCGCCAGCAGTGTAGCACGGACCTACAATGAGCAGTTCTTC. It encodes CASSVARTYNEQFF.

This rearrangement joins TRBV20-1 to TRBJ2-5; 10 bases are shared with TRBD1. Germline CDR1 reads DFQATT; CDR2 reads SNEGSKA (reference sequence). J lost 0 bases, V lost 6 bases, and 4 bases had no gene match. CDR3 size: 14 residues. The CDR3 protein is CSAPGQGNQETQYF. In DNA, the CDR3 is TGCAGTGCCCCGGGACAGGGGAACCAAGAGACCCAGTACTTC.

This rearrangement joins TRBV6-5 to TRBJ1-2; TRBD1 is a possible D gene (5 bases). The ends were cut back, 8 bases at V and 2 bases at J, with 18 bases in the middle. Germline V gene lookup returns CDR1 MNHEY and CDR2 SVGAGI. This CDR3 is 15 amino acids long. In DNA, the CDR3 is TGTGCCAGCGGGGGTGCGGCAGGGAGCAACTATGGCTACACCTTC. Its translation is CASGGAAGSNYGYTF.

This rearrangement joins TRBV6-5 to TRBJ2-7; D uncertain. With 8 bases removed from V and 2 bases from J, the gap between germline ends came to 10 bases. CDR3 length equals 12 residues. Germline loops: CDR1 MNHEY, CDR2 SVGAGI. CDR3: CASGRATYEQYF. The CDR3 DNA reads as TGTGCCAGCGGACGGGCCACCTACGAGCAGTACTTC.

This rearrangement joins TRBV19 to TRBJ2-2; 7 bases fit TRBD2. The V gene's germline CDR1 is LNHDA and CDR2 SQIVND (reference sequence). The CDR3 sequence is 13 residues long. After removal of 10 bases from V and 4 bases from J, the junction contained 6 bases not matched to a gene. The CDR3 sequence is CATAGRGTGELFF. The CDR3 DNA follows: TGTGCCACAGCGGGAAGAGGCACCGGGGAGCTGTTTTTT.

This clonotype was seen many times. The CDR3 DNA is TGTGCCAGCAGCTTAGAGGGCCCCATCACAGGGGTCGCCTCACCCCTCCACTTT. Protein product: CASSLEGPITGVASPLHF. The chain couples TRBV7-2 to TRBJ1-6, with TRBD1 matching over 7 bases. V trimming: 1 base; J trimming: 10 bases; junction bases outside the gene matches: 16. This CDR3 contains 18 residues. Germline values: CDR1 SGHTA, CDR2 FQGNSA. Full variable domain (rest looked up from reference TRBV7-2 and TRBJ1-6): GAGVSQSPSNKVTEKGKDVELRCDPISGHTALYWYRQSLGQGLEFLIYFQGNSAPDKSGLPSDRFSAERTGGSVSTLTIQRTQQEDSAVYLCASSLEGPITGVASPLHFGNGTRLTVT.